The 26 T cell receptor beta chains in this list originate from one sample, sequenced in a study of post-analysis software for immune sequencing data (dated by TCRdb to between 2015 and 2017). General findings and caveats noted by the study authors: Significantly higher frequencies in patients than in controls were found for several TRBV segments, including TRBV5-6, TRBV5-1 and TRBV20-1.

Library method: PCR. The instrument given in TCRdb is Illumina HiSeq 2500. To reduce PCR and sequencing biases, unique molecular identifiers were built into the TCR beta cDNA libraries. The public reads were quality trimmed at Q25 with fastp and then assembled into clones with MiXCR by TCRdb, keeping productive beta chains. Identical CDR3 protein sequences are pooled into one entry, listed with their most common genes and DNA. Recorded for this sample are roughly 730,000 distinct CDR3 sequences; 25% to 30% of them occurred a single time. The ten largest account for around 0.56% of the sample. Their specific antigens are unknown. Sequenced sample: blood. The receptor set was obtained from a girl under 18 with multiple sclerosis.

This chain uses TRBV20-1 with TRBJ2-7; 8 positions match TRBD1. V lost 2 bases, J lost 6 bases, and 9 bases stayed unmatched. The CDR3 totals 14 residues. Germline-derived CDR1 and CDR2 are DFQATT and SNEGSKA (reference sequence). The CDR3, as DNA: TGCAGTGCTAGATCCGGACAGGGTCCGGGCGAGCAGTACTTC. It specifies CSARSGQGPGEQYF.

The chain joins TRBV25-1 to TRBJ2-5; 10 bases map to TRBD1. With 6 bases clipped from V and 11 bases from J, the junction kept 18 bases outside the gene matches. Germline CDR1 is MGHDK and CDR2 is SYGVNS. CDR3 length: 16 residues. CDR3 sequence reads: CASRGQSRDRGYEQYF. CDR3 sequence (DNA): TGTGCCAGCAGAGGTCAAAGCCGGGACAGGGGCTATGAGCAGTACTTC.

This clonotype was seen a handful of times. The chain employs TRBV5-6 and TRBJ2-5; possibly TRBD1 for D (6 bases). Trimming took 7 bases from V and 1 from J, leaving 20 bases between them. The CDR3 loop spans 16 amino acids. Germline V gives CDR1 SGHDT, CDR2 YYEEEE. The CDR3 spells CASSRGRGGRQETQYF. DNA of the CDR3: TGTGCCAGCTCCAGAGGCAGGGGTGGGCGCCAAGAGACCCAGTACTTC.

This clonotype occurred many times. The chain recombines TRBV5-1 with TRBJ2-6, with no clear D. Trimming took off 0 bases at V and 0 bases at J, with 7 bases between the two ends. The CDR3 runs 16 residues. From germline, CDR1 is SGHRS and CDR2 YFSETQ. The CDR3 is CASSLGSGSGANVLTF. CDR3 nucleotides: TGCGCCAGCAGCTTGGGATCCGGCTCTGGGGCCAACGTCCTGACTTTC.

The genes are TRBV3-1 and TRBJ2-1; 10 bases are a match to TRBD1. This CDR3 has 16 amino acids. V was pared by 2 bases and J by 6 bases, with 7 bases of the junction left unmatched. CDR1 is LGHDT, CDR2 YNNKEL, per germline (reference sequence). CDR3 sequence: CASSQMTGGSGNEQFF. CDR3 coding DNA: TGTGCCAGCAGCCAAATGACAGGGGGCTCTGGCAATGAGCAGTTCTTC.

This clonotype was seen a handful of times. The chain joins TRBV4-2 to TRBJ1-5; 7 bases are shared with TRBD1. The CDR3 consists of 15 residues. The J segment lost 4 bases and the V segment lost 3 bases, leaving 6 bases of the junction unmatched. The germline V gene has CDR1 LGHNA and CDR2 YNFKEQ. CDR3 in amino acids: CASSHDRDSNQPQHF. The CDR3 nucleotides are TGTGCCAGCAGCCATGACCGGGACAGTAATCAGCCCCAGCATTTT.

Concerning this clonotype itself: A much larger clone is a single base away; this may be a read error. The chain has TRBV13 and TRBJ2-5; D is perhaps TRBD2 (6 bases). This CDR3 spans 15 amino acids. Trimming shortened V by 5 bases and J by 5 bases, and 18 bases separated the two germline ends. The germline V gene has CDR1 PRHDT and CDR2 FYEKMQ (reference sequence). CDR3 DNA sequence: TGTGCCAGCAGCCTTCGGGGCGGGGAGAGGGAGACCCAGTACTTC. Residues: CASSLRGGERETQYF.

The chain combines TRBV11-2 with TRBJ2-1; 7 bases agree with TRBD2. This CDR3 spans 14 amino acids. The V segment lost 1 base and the J segment 10 bases; nucleotides outside the gene matches: 7. Germline lookup yields CDR1 SGHAT and CDR2 FQNNGV. CDR3 nucleotide sequence: TGTGCCAGCAGCTTAGGACTAGCCCCAAAAGAGCAGTTCTTC. Protein product: CASSLGLAPKEQFF.

There are a few counts of this clonotype. The V and J genes are TRBV27 and TRBJ2-7; D not resolved. Germline CDR1 and CDR2: MNHEY and SMNVEV (reference sequence). The ends were cut back, 0 bases at V and 5 bases at J, with 11 bases in the middle. CDR3 length equals 14 residues. In DNA form, the CDR3 reads TGTGCCAGCAGTTTATCGAGGACCGCCAACGAGCAGTACTTC. Translating gives CASSLSRTANEQYF.

V is TRBV9 and J is TRBJ2-7; tentatively, D is TRBD2 (6 bases). CDR3 length: 16 amino acids. Germline V CDR1 and CDR2: SGDLS, YYNGEE. Trimming cost V 4 bases and J 0 bases, with 17 bases left between them. For the CDR3, the DNA is TGTGCCAGCAGCTCAGAAGGGACTTACAGCTCCTACGAGCAGTACTTC. It is translated as CASSSEGTYSSYEQYF.

The gene calls are TRBV9 and TRBJ1-6; possibly TRBD1 for D (6 bases). V lost 0 bases to trimming and J lost 3 bases, with 31 bases between them. This CDR3 region has 23 residues. Per the germline V gene, CDR1 is SGDLS and CDR2 is YYNGEE. CDR3 protein: CASSVGSLGAQGREGFYNSPLHF. CDR3 coding DNA: TGTGCCAGCAGCGTAGGATCGTTGGGGGCGCAGGGACGTGAGGGGTTCTATAATTCACCCCTCCACTTT.

The chain links TRBV3-1 to TRBJ2-7; 11 nucleotides agree with TRBD2. The V gene end was trimmed by 8 bases and the J gene end by 0 bases; junction bases not matched to a gene: 6. CDR3 size: 15 residues. Germline V gene sequence: CDR1 LGHDT, CDR2 YNNKEL (reference sequence). The CDR3 nucleotides are TGTGCCAGCGGCCGACTAGCGGGACTCTCCTACGAGCAGTACTTC. Its protein product is CASGRLAGLSYEQYF.

V is TRBV5-5 and J is TRBJ2-3; perhaps TRBD1 as D (6 bases). This CDR3 is 14 amino acids long. Germline V gives CDR1 SGHKS, CDR2 YYEKEE (reference sequence). Trimming stripped 3 bases from V and 4 bases from J, with 12 bases between. The CDR3 sequence is CASSSTGRADTQYF. CDR3 nucleotide sequence: TGTGCCAGCAGCTCTACAGGGCGCGCAGATACGCAGTATTTT.

This clonotype was picked up a small number of times. The chain recombines TRBV10-3 with TRBJ2-3; 8 bases align to TRBD2. The CDR3 covers 13 residues. Germline V CDR1 and CDR2: ENHRY, SYGVKD. The CDR3: CATERELKDTQYF. In DNA form, the CDR3 reads TGTGCTACTGAGCGGGAGTTAAAGGATACGCAGTATTTT.

This clonotype has a handful of counts. The genes are TRBV20-1 and TRBJ2-7; D possibly matches TRBD1 or TRBD2 (5 bases each). CDR3 size: 13 residues. Germline values: CDR1 DFQATT, CDR2 SNEGSKA (reference sequence). V gave up 1 base and J gave up 6 bases, with 13 bases separating them. CDR3 sequence (DNA): TGCAGTGCTAGAGTTGCCGGGGCAGGCGAGCAGTACTTC. Its translation is CSARVAGAGEQYF.

This clonotype was detected only a few times. The chain combines TRBV27 with TRBJ1-5; no definite D call. The CDR3 loop spans 13 amino acids. V lost 6 bases and J lost 7, with 13 bases in between. CDR1 and CDR2 (germline): MNHEY, SMNVEV (reference sequence). CDR3 sequence: CASSHGSKQPQHF. The CDR3 DNA sequence: TGTGCCAGCAGCCATGGGAGTAAGCAGCCCCAGCATTTT.

The chain uses TRBV6-1 and TRBJ1-2; a weak D match, TRBD1 (5 bases). The CDR3 contains 12 residues. CDR1 and CDR2 (germline): MNHNS, SASEGT. V was cut by 7 bases and J by 4 bases, with 10 bases left in between. CDR3 sequence: CASTGTVYGYTF. The CDR3 bases are TGTGCCAGCACCGGGACGGTCTATGGCTACACCTTC.

This clonotype was picked up a small number of times. In DNA form, the CDR3 reads TGTGCCAGCAGTCCACGGACAGGGGCAGGGACTGAAGCTTTCTTT. Translated, it gives CASSPRTGAGTEAFF. The V and J genes are TRBV12-3 or TRBV12-4 and TRBJ1-1, with 9 bases lining up with TRBD1. V trimming: 5 bases; J trimming: 5 bases; junction bases outside the gene matches: 9. The CDR3 length is 15 residues.

The sample holds a few counts of this clonotype. The rearrangement uses TRBV5-6 and TRBJ2-2; D is possibly TRBD2 (5 bases). Germline assignment: CDR1 SGHDT and CDR2 YYEEEE. V was clipped by 0 bases and J by 5 bases, with 11 bases between them. CDR3 length equals 15 residues. The CDR3 loop reads CASSLGGPGTGELFF. CDR3 DNA: TGTGCCAGCAGCTTGGGCGGGCCTGGAACCGGGGAGCTGTTTTTT.

The sample holds a few counts of this clonotype. This rearrangement joins TRBV4-3 to TRBJ2-5; possibly TRBD1 for D (6 bases). The CDR3 is 15 residues long. V lost 3 bases, J lost 4 bases, and 15 bases lay in between. Germline V lookup: CDR1 LGHNA, CDR2 YSLEER. CDR3 amino acids: CASSQDPTRGETQYF. CDR3 nucleotides: TGCGCCAGCAGCCAGGACCCCACCAGGGGAGAGACCCAGTACTTC.

This clonotype was detected a few times. The rearrangement joins TRBV4-3 to TRBJ1-2; D not resolved. The CDR3 totals 15 residues. The germline CDR1 and CDR2 sequences are LGHNA and YSLEER. V was trimmed by 0 bases and J by 4 bases, leaving 12 bases between them. CDR3 sequence: CASSQDREAPYGYTF. The CDR3 nucleotides read TGCGCCAGCAGCCAAGATCGGGAAGCGCCCTATGGCTACACCTTC.

This clonotype showed up just once. The genes are TRBV12-3 or TRBV12-4 and TRBJ1-5; 7 nucleotides match TRBD1. Trimming removed 6 bases from V and 3 bases from J; junction bases left unmatched: 5. The CDR3 consists of 14 residues. As DNA, the CDR3 is TGTGCCAGCAGGAGGGGGACAGCCAATCAGCCCCAGCATTTT. Translation gives CASRRGTANQPQHF.

V and J are TRBV7-9 and TRBJ2-1; 10 nucleotides agree with TRBD1. V was clipped by 5 bases and J by 1 base; unmatched bases: 5. CDR1 SEHNR and CDR2 FQNEAQ come from the germline V gene (reference sequence). This CDR3 is built from 16 residues. CDR3 residues: CASSPRDRGSYNEQFF. The CDR3 region has the DNA TGTGCCAGCAGCCCCCGGGACAGGGGATCCTACAATGAGCAGTTCTTC. The whole variable domain, remainder taken from reference TRBV7-9 and TRBJ2-1, is DTGVSQNPRHKITKRGQNVTFRCDPISEHNRLYWYRQTLGQGPEFLTYFQNEAQLEKSRLLSDRFSAERPKGSFSTLEIQRTEQGDSAMYLCASSPRDRGSYNEQFFGPGTRLTVL.

The table lists this clonotype with a few counts. This sequence joins TRBV6-2 or TRBV6-3 and TRBJ1-2; the D is unclear. The CDR3 covers 12 residues. Germline CDR1 reads MNHEY; CDR2 reads SVGEGT. Trimming stripped 2 bases from V and 3 bases from J, with 4 bases between. CDR3 amino acids: CASSYGHYGYTF. Here the CDR3 DNA reads TGTGCCAGCAGTTACGGGCACTATGGCTACACCTTC.

The CDR3 nucleotides read TGTGCCAGCAGCTTCCTTCAGGGGGTACTCGAGCAGTACTTC. This encodes CASSFLQGVLEQYF. The chain recombines TRBV2 with TRBJ2-7; 7 bases align to TRBD1. CDR1 is SNHLY, CDR2 FYNNEI, per germline. The CDR3 has 14 amino acids. Losses at the gene ends were 6 bases for V and 6 bases for J; bases not matched to a gene: 11.

This clonotype was recorded a few times. The chain combines TRBV11-2 with TRBJ2-4, with 7 bases fitting TRBD1. J lost 4 bases, V lost 5 bases, and 2 bases had no gene match. The length of the CDR3 is 13 residues. CDR1 is SGHAT and CDR2 is FQNNGV in the germline V gene. CDR3 sequence: CASSTGQKNIQYF. The CDR3 DNA sequence: TGTGCCAGCAGCACGGGACAGAAAAACATTCAGTACTTC.